The subject of this entry is one T cell receptor (beta chain). Its antigen remains unknown. The CDR3 is made up of 15 amino acids. The V end was cut by 3 bases, the J end by 7 bases, with 13 bases between. Germline V CDR1 and CDR2: MNHEY, SMNVEV (reference sequence). The data were obtained in a study of T cells after yellow fever vaccination. General observations from the study: Abundant clonotypes (contaminants from the bulk population) could be present in FACS-sorted repertoires. Few clonotypes appeared in both CD4 and CD8 compartments. Researchers report a weaker secondary response that nonetheless peaked faster, day 5 versus 15.

They built TCR cDNA with 5'RACE template switching, a step that put in a universal primer site and UMIs. MiXCR, applied by TCRdb to the 5' RACE reads, yields one record per CDR3 protein. Among 450,000 to 600,000 distinct CDR3 sequences, roughly 12% were seen once, and the ten largest hold 11% to 15%. The specimen comprised PBMCs, sampled on the day of the yellow fever booster vaccination. This clonotype was sampled from a man aged 25 to 40 who received the YFV17D yellow fever vaccine. J is TRBJ1-6 and V is TRBV27; no firm D call. The CDR3 nucleotides are TGTGCCAGCAGTTTTGCAGGAGGACTAAATTCACCCCTCCACTTT. It yields the protein CASSFAGGLNSPLHF.